This T cell receptor (beta chain) came from a study of OX40 agonist ivuxolimab in advanced cancers. Study details: Every patient in dose escalation had hepatocellular carcinoma, melanoma, renal cell or head and neck cancer. The study, taken as a whole, reports: On average, a greater number of expanded clones characterised CD8+ T cells relative to CD4+. In the 0.1 to 3.0 mg/kg range, CD4+ and CD8+ blood T cells had expanded clonally by week 6.

The method was immunoSEQ multiplex PCR; TCRdb's version includes in-frame clones alone and lacks a portion of them. This table has roughly 92,000 clones, 91% appearing once. Blood sampling took place at baseline, cycle 4 day 1, and cycle 7 day 1. Regarding this clone: Its specificity is unknown.

Per the germline V gene, CDR1 is SGHTA and CDR2 is FQGNSA. The CDR3 is made up of 15 amino acids. V was trimmed by 5 bases and J by 6 bases, leaving 19 bases between them. The chain has TRBV7-2 and TRBJ1-2, with D possibly TRBD1 on 5 matching bases. Sequenced here: CD4+ or CD8+ T cells sorted from blood, sampled in a trial of the OX40 agonist ivuxolimab. This TCR came from an adult with an advanced solid tumor such as melanoma, head and neck, liver or kidney cancer. CDR3 protein: CASSPRGGGENGYTF. CDR3 DNA: TGTGCCAGCAGCCCCCGAGGTGGAGGGGAGAATGGCTACACCTTC.